The 15 T cell receptor beta chains in this list originate from one sample, sequenced in a study of post-analysis software for immune sequencing data. Study findings and constraints: When patients were compared with controls, 4 or 5 TRBV segments were more frequent, TRBV5-6, TRBV5-1 and TRBV20-1 among them.

These receptors have no identified antigens. Unique molecular identifiers were built into the TCR beta cDNA libraries. TCRdb passed the PCR reads through MiXCR, listing each CDR3 protein once. The table lists about 770,000 distinct CDR3 sequences, around 46% of them singletons. Sample: blood. These receptors were taken from a girl aged 5 to 17 with multiple sclerosis.

Ten or more counts support this clonotype. The rearrangement joins TRBV24-1 to TRBJ2-7; either TRBD1 or TRBD2 may supply D (5 bases each). The length of the CDR3 is 15 residues. Per germline, CDR1 KGHDR and CDR2 SFDVKD. V shed 5 bases and J shed 2 bases, with 15 bases lying between them. The CDR3 spells CATSAAGTPPYEQYF. For the CDR3, the DNA is TGTGCCACCAGTGCCGCCGGGACCCCTCCCTACGAGCAGTACTTC.

CDR3 loop: CASSLRGGGSIRFF. CDR3 sequence (DNA): TGTGCCAGCAGCCTACGAGGGGGAGGGAGTATCAGGTTCTTC. This chain uses TRBV7-2 with TRBJ2-1; weak D call: TRBD2 (7 bases). The CDR3 loop spans 14 amino acids. With 5 bases removed from V and 15 bases from J, the gap between germline ends came to 23 bases. Germline-derived CDR1 and CDR2 are SGHTA and FQGNSA.

The CDR3 region has the DNA TGTGCCAGCAGCCTCCCCCTTCCAACGTATTCCGGGGATACGCAGTATTTT. Translation: CASSLPLPTYSGDTQYF. The gene calls are TRBV12-3 or TRBV12-4 and TRBJ2-3; D gene ambiguous. The V end was cut by 6 bases, the J end by 6 bases, with 25 bases between. CDR3 length equals 17 residues.

This clonotype has just a few counts. This rearrangement joins TRBV10-3 to TRBJ2-5; 9 positions match TRBD1. The germline V gene has CDR1 ENHRY and CDR2 SYGVKD. After removal of 4 bases from V and 3 bases from J, the junction contained 3 bases not matched to a gene. This CDR3 has 14 amino acids. CDR3 bases: TGTGCCATCAGTGTTGGGACAGGGAAAGAGACCCAGTACTTC. Translating it yields CAISVGTGKETQYF.

This sequence joins TRBV7-6 and TRBJ2-5; no definite D call. Germline CDR1 SGHVS, CDR2 FNYEAQ. This CDR3 contains 14 residues. Trimming removed 5 bases from V and 5 bases from J, with 15 bases in between. CDR3 DNA: TGTGCCAGCAGCGTTCGGACCGTCGGGGAGACCCAGTACTTC. Its translation is CASSVRTVGETQYF.

The chain is built from TRBV20-1 and TRBJ1-2; 7 nucleotides match TRBD1. The J segment lost 1 base and the V segment lost 3 bases, leaving 5 bases of the junction unmatched. The CDR3 is 14 residues long. The germline gives CDR1 DFQATT, CDR2 SNEGSKA (reference sequence). CDR3 sequence (DNA): TGCAGTGCTAGCGGGACAGAGGATAACTATGGCTACACCTTC. This codes for CSASGTEDNYGYTF.

This clonotype has only a few counts. The chain is built from TRBV10-3 and TRBJ2-7, with D possibly being TRBD2 (5 bases). There are 14 residues in the CDR3. Trimming removed 5 bases at V and 3 bases at J, with 14 bases between. Germline values: CDR1 ENHRY, CDR2 SYGVKD. Written as DNA, the CDR3 is TGTGCCATCAGTTCCACTAGTGCCCACTACGAGCAGTACTTC. Its protein is CAISSTSAHYEQYF.

The chain recombines TRBV20-1 with TRBJ2-1, with 7 bases aligning to TRBD2. Germline lookup yields CDR1 DFQATT and CDR2 SNEGSKA (reference sequence). J gave up 4 bases and V 2 bases, and 14 bases lay outside the gene matches. CDR3 length equals 17 residues. The DNA for the CDR3 is TGCAGTGCTAGATTCGTTCGATTGAGCGGGGTATACAATGAGCAGTTCTTC. Translation gives CSARFVRLSGVYNEQFF.

V gene TRBV7-3 combines with J gene TRBJ2-1, with TRBD1 identical over 9 bases. Trimming took 4 bases from V and 2 from J; bases not matched to a gene: 6. In germline, CDR1 is SGHTA, CDR2 FQGTGA. This CDR3 spans 16 amino acids. CDR3 sequence reads: CASSSIWTGAYNEQFF. DNA of the CDR3: TGTGCCAGCAGCTCGATATGGACAGGGGCCTACAATGAGCAGTTCTTC.

This clonotype has more than one count but fewer than ten. The V and J genes are TRBV29-1 and TRBJ2-1, with D possibly being TRBD2 (5 bases). The CDR3 has 11 residues. The germline V gene encodes CDR1 SQVTM and CDR2 ANQGSEA. V lost 0 bases and J lost 15, with 12 bases in between. CDR3 coding DNA: TGCAGCGTTGAAGAAGTCAATGGACTGTTCTTC. As protein: CSVEEVNGLFF.

This sequence joins TRBV25-1 and TRBJ2-7, with a possible D match to TRBD1 (5 bases). Germline CDR1 MGHDK, CDR2 SYGVNS. The V end lost 1 base, the J end lost 1 base, and 8 bases lay between the germline ends. The CDR3 covers 14 residues. CDR3 region: CASSESKGSYEQYF. CDR3 DNA sequence: TGTGCCAGCAGTGAATCGAAGGGGTCCTACGAGCAGTACTTC.

This clonotype was detected only a few times. This sequence joins TRBV5-6 and TRBJ2-5; 10 nucleotides line up with TRBD1. The germline CDR1 and CDR2 sequences are SGHDT and YYEEEE. This CDR3 is built from 17 residues. V lost 4 bases, J lost 5 bases, and 14 bases stayed unmatched. This CDR3 is CASSPPTRDRGGETQYF. CDR3 in DNA: TGTGCCAGCAGCCCACCTACACGGGACAGGGGAGGCGAGACCCAGTACTTC.

The sample holds a few counts of this clonotype. This chain connects TRBV4-1 to TRBJ2-7; 9 bases line up with TRBD2. The V segment lost 1 base and the J segment 2 bases; nucleotides outside the gene matches: 6. This CDR3 region has 16 residues. Germline assignment: CDR1 MGHRA and CDR2 YSYEKL. CDR3 sequence reads: CASSQGLAGPTYEQYF. The CDR3 coding sequence is TGCGCCAGCAGCCAAGGGCTAGCGGGGCCCACCTACGAGCAGTACTTC.

The chain joins TRBV27 to TRBJ2-7, with D maybe TRBD1 (6 bases). Per the germline V gene, CDR1 is MNHEY and CDR2 is SMNVEV (reference sequence). Trimming removed 6 bases from V and 0 bases from J, with 12 bases in between. The CDR3 has 14 amino acids. The CDR3 coding sequence is TGTGCCAGCAGAGACAGGATCGACTCCTACGAGCAGTACTTC. It yields the protein CASRDRIDSYEQYF.

J is TRBJ2-3 and V is TRBV7-9; D not resolved. The germline CDR1 and CDR2 sequences are SEHNR and FQNEAQ (reference sequence). The CDR3 has 15 residues. The V and J ends lost 3 bases and 0 bases respectively, with 10 bases between them. This CDR3 reads CASSLYGQSTDTQYF. For the CDR3, the DNA is TGTGCCAGCAGCTTGTACGGCCAGAGCACAGATACGCAGTATTTT.